Each of the 23 T cell receptor beta chains below was sequenced from the same sample in a study of blood T cells in healthy people across ages. It was with a sample-barcoded 5' primer and a J-beta primer mix that a second PCR of about 7 to 12 cycles was run. Each CDR3 protein is one row after TCRdb ran MiXCR on the 5' RACE reads. Of about 730,000 distinct CDR3 sequences in the sample, roughly 45% were seen once. Sequencing used blood. The receptors were sampled from an older woman in good health.

The J gene is TRBJ2-4, the V gene TRBV6-5, with D possibly matching TRBD1 (6 bases). The better agreement between TRBJ2-7 and the DNA end casts doubt on the J call. The germline gives CDR1 MNHEY, CDR2 SVGAGI. The CDR3 totals 16 residues. The CDR3 DNA follows: TGTGCCAGCAGAATCAGAACAGGGTTCCCTCCCTACGAGCAGTACTTC. The encoded protein is CASRIRTGFPPYEQYF.

This sequence joins TRBV3-1 and TRBJ1-5, with D unresolved. V dropped 0 bases and J dropped 5 bases, with 8 bases sitting between them. This CDR3 spans 14 amino acids. Germline-derived CDR1 and CDR2 are LGHDT and YNNKEL (reference sequence). DNA for the CDR3: TGTGCCAGCAGCCAAGAAGGTACCTATCAGCCCCAGCATTTT. Translation: CASSQEGTYQPQHF. The full variable domain, its missing parts supplied by reference TRBV3-1 and TRBJ1-5, is DTAVSQTPKYLVTQMGNDKSIKCEQNLGHDTMYWYKQDSKKFLKIMFSYNNKELIINETVPNRFSPKSPDKAHLNLHINSLELGDSAVYFCASSQEGTYQPQHFGDGTRLSIL.

In this sample, this clonotype turned up many times. This chain connects TRBV12-3 or TRBV12-4 to TRBJ2-7, with D uncertain. This CDR3 region has 13 residues. The V end lost 3 bases, the J end lost 3 bases, and 9 bases lay between the germline ends. The CDR3 is CASSFNRYYEQYF. The CDR3 DNA follows: TGTGCCAGCAGTTTCAACAGATACTACGAGCAGTACTTC.

This chain links TRBV7-9 with TRBJ1-2; D is unresolved. The germline V gene has CDR1 SEHNR and CDR2 FQNEAQ (reference sequence). The CDR3 consists of 12 residues. V gave up 2 bases and J gave up 8 bases, with 9 bases separating them. CDR3 protein: CASSLTQVGYTF. CDR3 DNA: TGTGCCAGCAGCTTAACTCAAGTGGGCTACACCTTC.

As to this clonotype: This may come from a read error, since a much larger clone is one base off. The chain recombines TRBV6-6 with TRBJ2-7; D is possibly TRBD2 (6 bases). The CDR3 sequence is 16 residues long. CDR1 is MNHNY and CDR2 is SVGAGI in the germline V gene (reference sequence). V was cut by 2 bases and J by 7 bases, with 21 bases left in between. The CDR3 region is CASSYLRGTESNEQYF. The CDR3 DNA sequence: TGTGCCAGCAGTTACCTACGAGGGACTGAAAGCAATGAGCAGTACTTC.

The chain carries TRBV6-5 and TRBJ2-6; TRBD1 agrees at 9 bases. The trim removed 8 bases at V and 0 bases at J, leaving 2 bases unmatched. Per germline, CDR1 MNHEY and CDR2 SVGAGI. This CDR3 contains 15 residues. CDR3 in DNA: TGTGCCAGCGGGACAGGGATCTCTGGGGCCAACGTCCTGACTTTC. Amino acid sequence: CASGTGISGANVLTF.

The chain combines TRBV4-3 with TRBJ2-7, with a weak D call TRBD1 (6 bases). The J call may not be correct, given that the DNA end is closer to TRBJ2-5. This CDR3 is 15 amino acids long. Germline CDR1 is LGHNA and CDR2 is YSLEER. This CDR3 reads CASSQSGQNQETQYF. The CDR3 nucleotides read TGCGCCAGCAGCCAAAGTGGACAGAACCAAGAGACCCAGTACTTC.

In this sample, this clonotype turned up a few times. The V and J genes are TRBV5-1 and TRBJ2-3; the D gene could be TRBD1 or TRBD2 (6 bases each). CDR3 length: 16 amino acids. In germline, CDR1 is SGHRS, CDR2 YFSETQ. Trimming shortened V by 0 bases and J by 3 bases, and 14 bases separated the two germline ends. Here the CDR3 reads CASSLANEGGTDTQYF. As DNA, the CDR3 is TGCGCCAGCAGCTTGGCCAATGAGGGGGGAACAGATACGCAGTATTTT.

The chain uses TRBV5-5 and TRBJ2-3; 7 nucleotides agree with TRBD2. V was clipped by 3 bases and J by 0 bases; unmatched bases: 7. The CDR3 length is 16 residues. From germline, CDR1 is SGHKS and CDR2 YYEKEE (reference sequence). The CDR3 region is CASSWGEGRSTDTQYF. The DNA for the CDR3 is TGTGCCAGCAGCTGGGGGGAGGGACGAAGCACAGATACGCAGTATTTT.

The rearrangement uses TRBV5-1 and TRBJ2-1; D gene uncertain. The V end was cut by 6 bases, the J end by 2 bases, with 15 bases between. Germline CDR1 is SGHRS and CDR2 is YFSETQ. The CDR3 runs 15 residues. The CDR3 region has the DNA TGCGCCAGCACCCAAGGGAATCCTACCTACAATGAGCAGTTCTTC. Its protein is CASTQGNPTYNEQFF. Full variable domain (outside the CDR3, taken from reference TRBV5-1 and TRBJ2-1): KAGVTQTPRYLIKTRGQQVTLSCSPISGHRSVSWYQQTPGQGLQFLFEYFSETQRNKGNFPGRFSGRQFSNSRSEMNVSTLELGDSALYLCASTQGNPTYNEQFFGPGTRLTVL.

The genes are TRBV6-2 or TRBV6-3 and TRBJ2-1; a weak D match, TRBD2 (6 bases). This CDR3 is 13 amino acids long. Trimming left V 6 bases short and J 12 bases short, with 18 bases between. Germline CDR1 is MNHEY and CDR2 is SVGEGT. CDR3 protein: CASRQIGTGGQFF. CDR3 DNA sequence: TGTGCCAGCAGGCAGATAGGGACTGGAGGGCAGTTCTTC.

The V call is TRBV3-1, the J call TRBJ2-1, with D hard to call. Deletions cut 3 bases from V and 1 base from J, with 13 bases between. The length of the CDR3 is 16 residues. Germline V gives CDR1 LGHDT, CDR2 YNNKEL (reference sequence). Written as DNA, the CDR3 is TGTGCCAGCAGCCACTCCCCCGGGCGATCCTACAATGAGCAGTTCTTC. Translating gives CASSHSPGRSYNEQFF.

This clonotype was detected only a few times. V and J are TRBV9 and TRBJ2-1; 8 bases match TRBD2. CDR3 size: 15 residues. Germline assignment: CDR1 SGDLS and CDR2 YYNGEE. V dropped 3 bases and J dropped 3; count of bases not matched to a gene: 5. DNA for the CDR3: TGTGCCAGCAGCGCCCACCTAGCGGGCTACAATGAGCAGTTCTTC. It encodes CASSAHLAGYNEQFF. The variable domain in full, with the rest retrieved from reference TRBV9 and TRBJ2-1, is DSGVTQTPKHLITATGQRVTLRCSPRSGDLSVYWYQQSLDQGLQFLIQYYNGEERAKGNILERFSAQQFPDLHSELNLSSLELGDSALYFCASSAHLAGYNEQFFGPGTRLTVL.

In this sample, this clonotype turned up a few times. The gene calls are TRBV2 and TRBJ2-1, with 8 bases identical to TRBD1. There are 15 residues in the CDR3. V lost 2 bases to trimming and J lost 3 bases; unmatched junction nucleotides: 3. Germline V gene data show CDR1 as SNHLY and CDR2 as FYNNEI. The CDR3 reads CASSEWTGSYNEQFF. The CDR3 region has the DNA TGTGCCAGCAGTGAATGGACAGGGAGCTACAATGAGCAGTTCTTC.

The V gene is TRBV6-2 or TRBV6-3, the J gene TRBJ2-7; TRBD1 agrees at 8 bases. The germline CDR1 and CDR2 sequences are MNHEY and SVGEGT. Trimming took 5 bases from V and 2 from J; bases not matched to a gene: 5. This CDR3 has 14 residues. The CDR3 spells CASSAEDRAYEQYF. CDR3 DNA: TGTGCCAGCAGTGCAGAGGACAGGGCCTACGAGCAGTACTTC.

This chain uses TRBV4-2 with TRBJ2-7; the D is unclear. CDR3 size: 17 residues. Deletions cut 0 bases from V and 2 bases from J, with 17 bases between. Germline V gene lookup returns CDR1 LGHNA and CDR2 YNFKEQ. The DNA of the CDR3 is TGTGCCAGCAGCCAAGAGGCCGGAAATAGGGCTCCCTACGAGCAGTACTTC. It translates to CASSQEAGNRAPYEQYF.

This chain connects TRBV13 to TRBJ2-5, with 9 bases fitting TRBD2. Per the germline V gene, CDR1 is PRHDT and CDR2 is FYEKMQ (reference sequence). V lost 3 bases to trimming and J lost 11 bases; unmatched junction nucleotides: 13. This CDR3 is 15 amino acids long. The CDR3 nucleotides are TGTGCCAGCAGCTTTCTAGCGGGGCCGGGAGATGAGCAGTACTTC. It yields the protein CASSFLAGPGDEQYF.

This clonotype turned up a few times. The chain links TRBV18 to TRBJ2-7; TRBD1 agrees at 8 bases. The DNA matches TRBJ2-5 better at its end, which makes the J call doubtful. Germline V gives CDR1 KGHSH, CDR2 LQKENI. This CDR3 contains 15 residues. The CDR3 DNA is TGTGCCAGCTCCCCGAACAGGGGGACGGGGGAGACCCAGTACTTC. Protein product: CASSPNRGTGETQYF.

Many counts were recorded for this clonotype. The J gene is TRBJ2-1, the V gene TRBV20-1, with a tentative D call TRBD1 (5 bases). Germline V gene lookup returns CDR1 DFQATT and CDR2 SNEGSKA (reference sequence). V was pared by 1 base and J by 12 bases, with 10 bases between. The CDR3 has 11 residues. In DNA, the CDR3 is TGCAGTGCTAGAGTGGACATTTGGCAGTTCTTC. Translated, it gives CSARVDIWQFF.

J is TRBJ1-4 and V is TRBV9, with 9 nucleotides matching TRBD1. The J segment lost 7 bases and the V segment lost 3 bases, leaving 7 bases of the junction unmatched. This CDR3 region has 15 residues. CDR1 SGDLS and CDR2 YYNGEE come from the germline V gene. CDR3 DNA: TGTGCCAGCAGCGCCGGGACAGGGTATGGTGAAAAACTGTTTTTT. This encodes CASSAGTGYGEKLFF.

This clonotype was observed a handful of times. One end of the junction fails to match germline, which may point to a read error. The chain uses TRBV29-1 and TRBJ2-1; D possibly corresponds to TRBD1 (6 bases). Germline lookup yields CDR1 SQVTM and CDR2 ANQGSEA. This CDR3 region has 13 residues. The DNA for the CDR3 is TGCAGCGTTGAACTGAACAGGGCCAATGAGCGGTTCTTC. Translation gives CSVELNRANERFF.

This clonotype has only a few counts. CDR3 sequence reads: CASTGHAAAGYTF. CDR3 nucleotides: TGTGCCAGCACCGGACACGCTGCAGCTGGCTACACCTTC. The V gene is TRBV28, the J gene TRBJ1-2, with a tentative D call TRBD1 (5 bases). The V gene's germline CDR1 is MDHEN and CDR2 SYDVKM. V lost 7 bases and J lost 7, with 16 bases in between. This CDR3 is built from 13 residues.

The CDR3 loop is CASSSDTTSTDTQYF. DNA of the CDR3: TGTGCCAGCAGCTCGGACACAACTAGCACAGATACGCAGTATTTT. The chain has TRBV6-2 or TRBV6-3 and TRBJ2-3; a possible D gene is TRBD1 (5 bases). This CDR3 contains 15 residues. V was clipped by 6 bases and J by 0 bases, with 13 bases between them. Germline V gene lookup returns CDR1 MNHEY and CDR2 SVGEGT.